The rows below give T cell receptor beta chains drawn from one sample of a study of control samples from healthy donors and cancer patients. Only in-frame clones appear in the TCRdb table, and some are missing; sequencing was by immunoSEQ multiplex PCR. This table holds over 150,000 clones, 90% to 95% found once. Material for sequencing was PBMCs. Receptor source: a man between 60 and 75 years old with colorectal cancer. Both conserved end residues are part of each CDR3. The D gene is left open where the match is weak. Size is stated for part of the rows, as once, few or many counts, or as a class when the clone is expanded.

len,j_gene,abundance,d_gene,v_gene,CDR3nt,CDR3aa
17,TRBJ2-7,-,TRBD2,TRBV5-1,TGCGCCAGCAGCTTGATGGCTAGCGGGGAATATTACTACGAGCAGTACTTC,CASSLMASGEYYYEQYF
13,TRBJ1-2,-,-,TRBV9,TGTGCCAGCAGCGTAGGGGGGAATTATGGCTACACCTTC,CASSVGGNYGYTF
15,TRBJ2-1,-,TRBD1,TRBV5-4,TGTGCCAGCAGCTTGGGACAGGGGACCTACAATGAGCAGTTCTTC,CASSLGQGTYNEQFF
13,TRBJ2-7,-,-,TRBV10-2,TGCGCCAGCAGTAAGACTCCCTCCTACGAGCAGTACTTC,CASSKTPSYEQYF
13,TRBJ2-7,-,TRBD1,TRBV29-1,TGCAGCGTTGGACAGGGAAATCCCTACGAGCAGTACTTC,CSVGQGNPYEQYF
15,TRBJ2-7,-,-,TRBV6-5,TGTGCCAGCAGTTATCGGCCGGGGTCCCCCTACGAGCAGTACTTC,CASSYRPGSPYEQYF
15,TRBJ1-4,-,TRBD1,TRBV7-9,TGTGCCAGCAGCTTATCCCAGGGGGGAGGTGAAAAACTGTTTTTT,CASSLSQGGGEKLFF
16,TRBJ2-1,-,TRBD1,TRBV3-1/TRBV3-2,TGTGCCAGCAGCCTCCGACAGGGTGGGATATACAATGAGCAGTTCTTC,CASSLRQGGIYNEQFF
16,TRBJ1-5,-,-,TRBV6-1,TGTGCCAGCCGTGTAGGGGTGACGGAAAGCAATCAGCCCCAGCATTTT,CASRVGVTESNQPQHF
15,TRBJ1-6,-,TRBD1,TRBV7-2,TGTGCCAGCACCCCGGGACAGGGGTTTAATTCACCCCTCCACTTT,CASTPGQGFNSPLHF
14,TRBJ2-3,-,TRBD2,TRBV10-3,TGTGCCATCAGTGGCGAGACTAGCTTAGATACGCAGTATTTT,CAISGETSLDTQYF
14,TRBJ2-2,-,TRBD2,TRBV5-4,TGTGCCAGTGCACGGGGGGGTGGCACCGGGGAGCTGTTTTTT,CASARGGGTGELFF
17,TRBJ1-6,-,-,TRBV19,TGTGCCAGTAGTATAGAAGGGCCAGGGGCTAATAATTCACCCCTCCACTTT,CASSIEGPGANNSPLHF
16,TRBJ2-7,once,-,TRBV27,TGTGCCAGCAGACCTAACCGACAGGAGCTATCCTACGAGCAGTACTTC,CASRPNRQELSYEQYF
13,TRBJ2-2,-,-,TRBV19,TGTGCCAGTAGCCCACAGGGACTCGGGGAGCTGTTTTTT,CASSPQGLGELFF
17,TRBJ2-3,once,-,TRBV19,TGTGCCAGTAGTATAGCCGGGGGGCTGTCTAGCACAGATACGCAGTATTTT,CASSIAGGLSSTDTQYF
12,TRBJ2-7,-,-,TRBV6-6,TGTGCCAGCAGTTCGGACAGATACGAGCAGTACTTC,CASSSDRYEQYF
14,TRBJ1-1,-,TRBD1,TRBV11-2,TGTGCCAGCAGCTTGACAGGGGCTAACACTGAAGCTTTCTTT,CASSLTGANTEAFF
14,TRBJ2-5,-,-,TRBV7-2,TGTGCCAGCAGCTTAAACACAGTCCAAGAGACCCAGTACTTC,CASSLNTVQETQYF
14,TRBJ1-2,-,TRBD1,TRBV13,TGTGCCAGCAGCTTTCGACAGGGGGGGCATGGCTACACCTTC,CASSFRQGGHGYTF
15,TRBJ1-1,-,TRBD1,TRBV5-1,TGCGCCAGCAGCTTAACGGGACAGGGGGCCACTGAAGCTTTCTTT,CASSLTGQGATEAFF
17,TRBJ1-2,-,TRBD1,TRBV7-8,TGTGCCAGCAGCCGTGAGGGACAGGGGATTTTTCAGACTGGCTACACCTTC,CASSREGQGIFQTGYTF
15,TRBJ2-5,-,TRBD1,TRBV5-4,TGTGCCAGCAGCTTGGAGGGGGACAGAGTAGAGACCCAGTACTTC,CASSLEGDRVETQYF
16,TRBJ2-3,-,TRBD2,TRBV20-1,TGCAGTGCTAGTGAGGGACTAGCGGTTAGCACAGATACGCAGTATTTT,CSASEGLAVSTDTQYF
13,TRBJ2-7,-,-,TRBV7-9,TGTGCCAGCACCGGACGGGGACCCTACGAGCAGTACTTC,CASTGRGPYEQYF
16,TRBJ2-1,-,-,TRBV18,TGTGCCAGCTCACCCCCGAACAGGGACGCCTACAATGAGCAGTTCTTC,CASSPPNRDAYNEQFF
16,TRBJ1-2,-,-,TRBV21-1,TGTGCCAGCAGCAAAGTCCTCGTCAGCGTACACTATGGCTACACCTTC,CASSKVLVSVHYGYTF
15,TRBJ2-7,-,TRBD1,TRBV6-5,TGTGCCAGCAGTCCCGGACAGGGTGGTTTTTACGAGCAGTACTTC,CASSPGQGGFYEQYF
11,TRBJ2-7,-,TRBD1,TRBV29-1,TGCAGCGTCCGGGACAGTGCCGAGCAGTACTTC,CSVRDSAEQYF
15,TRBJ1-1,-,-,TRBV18,TGTGCCAGCTCACCACCGAAGGCTATGAACACTGAAGCTTTCTTT,CASSPPKAMNTEAFF
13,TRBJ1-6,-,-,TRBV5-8,TGTGCCAGCAGCTTGTCCCACAATTCACCCCTCCACTTT,CASSLSHNSPLHF
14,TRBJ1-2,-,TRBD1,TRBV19,TGTGCCAGTACCCCACAGGGGTCGGGCTATGGCTACACCTTC,CASTPQGSGYGYTF
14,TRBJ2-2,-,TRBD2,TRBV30,TGTGCCTGGCCCCGGGGGGGGGCCACCGGGGAGCTGTTTTTT,CAWPRGGATGELFF
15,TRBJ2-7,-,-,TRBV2,TGTGCCAGCAGTGAAGATGGACGTAGCCTGGGGGAGCAGTACTTC,CASSEDGRSLGEQYF
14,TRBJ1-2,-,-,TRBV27,TGTGCCAGCAGGAGGACAGAATTTAACTATGGCTACACCTTC,CASRRTEFNYGYTF
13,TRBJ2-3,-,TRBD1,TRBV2,TGTGCCAGCAGGACAGGGGGGGAAGATACGCAGTATTTT,CASRTGGEDTQYF
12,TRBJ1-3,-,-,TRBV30,TGTGCCTGGAGAGCGTCCGGAAACACCATATATTTT,CAWRASGNTIYF
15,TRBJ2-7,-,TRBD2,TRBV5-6,TGTGCCAGCAGCAATACCGGACTAGCGGGGGCCGGCGGGGACTTC,CASSNTGLAGAGGDF
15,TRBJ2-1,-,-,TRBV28,TGTGCCACCCTGGGGATTTCGAAGGACGGGAATGAGCAGTTCTTC,CATLGISKDGNEQFF
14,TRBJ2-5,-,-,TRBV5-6,TGTGCCAGCAGCTTGGGACTGCGACAAGAGACCCAGTACTTC,CASSLGLRQETQYF
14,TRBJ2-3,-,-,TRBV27,TGTGCCAGCACCCCCAGTGGTCGCACAGATACGCAGTATTTT,CASTPSGRTDTQYF
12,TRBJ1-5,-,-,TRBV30,TGTGCCTGGAGGGTAGGGAATCAGCCCCAGCATTTT,CAWRVGNQPQHF